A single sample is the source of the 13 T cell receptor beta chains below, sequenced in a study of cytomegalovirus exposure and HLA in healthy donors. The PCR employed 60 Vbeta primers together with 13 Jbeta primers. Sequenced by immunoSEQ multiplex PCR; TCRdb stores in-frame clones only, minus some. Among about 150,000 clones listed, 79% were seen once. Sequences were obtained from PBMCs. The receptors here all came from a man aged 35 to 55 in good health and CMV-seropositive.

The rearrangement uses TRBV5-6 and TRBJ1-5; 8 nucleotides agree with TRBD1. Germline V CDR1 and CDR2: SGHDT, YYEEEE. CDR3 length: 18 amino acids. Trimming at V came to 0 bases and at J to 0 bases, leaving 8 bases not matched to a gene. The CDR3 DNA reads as TGTGCCAGCAGCTTGGGGACAGGGCGTGCCTATAGCAATCAGCCCCAGCATTTT. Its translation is CASSLGTGRAYSNQPQHF.

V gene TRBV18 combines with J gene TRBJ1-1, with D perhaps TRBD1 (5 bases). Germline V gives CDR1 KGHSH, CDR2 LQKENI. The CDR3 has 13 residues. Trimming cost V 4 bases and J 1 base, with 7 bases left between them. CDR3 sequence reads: CASSHDRNTEAFF. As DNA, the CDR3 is TGTGCCAGCTCACACGACAGGAACACTGAAGCTTTCTTT.

CDR3 nucleotide sequence: TGCGCCAGCAGCTTAGACAGGGCTTCTGAAGCTTTCTTT. Its protein is CASSLDRASEAFF. This chain connects TRBV5-1 to TRBJ1-1; 7 nucleotides line up with TRBD1. V was clipped by 2 bases and J by 6 bases; unmatched bases: 4. CDR3 length equals 13 residues. Germline V gene data show CDR1 as SGHRS and CDR2 as YFSETQ.

CDR3 amino acids: CASSESRGFNNEQFF. CDR3 in DNA: TGCGCCAGCAGTGAGTCGAGGGGGTTCAACAATGAGCAGTTCTTC. The chain employs TRBV10-1 and TRBJ2-1, with D perhaps matching TRBD1 (6 bases). Per germline, CDR1 WNHNN and CDR2 SYGVQD (reference sequence). The CDR3 loop spans 15 amino acids. Trimming removed 0 bases from V and 5 bases from J, with 11 bases in between.

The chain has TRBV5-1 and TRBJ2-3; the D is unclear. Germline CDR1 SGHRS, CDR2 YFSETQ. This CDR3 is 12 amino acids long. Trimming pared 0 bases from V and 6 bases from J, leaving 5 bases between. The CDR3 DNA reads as TGCGCCAGCAGCTTGGAGAGGGATACGCAGTATTTT. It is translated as CASSLERDTQYF.

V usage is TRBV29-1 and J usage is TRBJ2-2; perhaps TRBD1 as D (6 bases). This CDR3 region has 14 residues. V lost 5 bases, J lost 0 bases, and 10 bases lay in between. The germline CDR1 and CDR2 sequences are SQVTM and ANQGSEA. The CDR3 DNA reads TGCAGCGTTTCTGACAGGTCGAACACCGGGGAGCTGTTTTTT. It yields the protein CSVSDRSNTGELFF.

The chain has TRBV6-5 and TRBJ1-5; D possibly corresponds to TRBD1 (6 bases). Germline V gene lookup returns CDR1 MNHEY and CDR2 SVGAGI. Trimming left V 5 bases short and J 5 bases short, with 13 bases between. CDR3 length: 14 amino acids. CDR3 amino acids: CASSEQQGDQPQHF. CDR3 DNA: TGTGCCAGCAGTGAACAACAGGGAGATCAGCCCCAGCATTTT.

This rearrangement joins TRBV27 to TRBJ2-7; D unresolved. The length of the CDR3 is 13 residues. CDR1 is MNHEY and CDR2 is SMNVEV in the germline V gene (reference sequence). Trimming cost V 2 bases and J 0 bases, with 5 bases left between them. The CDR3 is CASSLISSYEQYF. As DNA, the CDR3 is TGTGCCAGCAGTTTAATATCCTCCTACGAGCAGTACTTC.

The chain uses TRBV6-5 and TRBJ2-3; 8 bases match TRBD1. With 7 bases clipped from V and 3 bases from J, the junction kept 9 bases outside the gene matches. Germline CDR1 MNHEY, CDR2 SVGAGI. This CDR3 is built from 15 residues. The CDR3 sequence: CASKTGDRLTDTQYF. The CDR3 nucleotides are TGTGCCAGCAAGACAGGGGATAGGTTAACAGATACGCAGTATTTT.

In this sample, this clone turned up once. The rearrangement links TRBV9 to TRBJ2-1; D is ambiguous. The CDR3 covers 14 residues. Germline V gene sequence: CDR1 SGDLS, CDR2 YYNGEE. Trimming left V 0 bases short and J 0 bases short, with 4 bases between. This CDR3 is CASSVGSSYNEQFF. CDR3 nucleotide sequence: TGTGCCAGCAGCGTAGGTAGCTCCTACAATGAGCAGTTCTTC.

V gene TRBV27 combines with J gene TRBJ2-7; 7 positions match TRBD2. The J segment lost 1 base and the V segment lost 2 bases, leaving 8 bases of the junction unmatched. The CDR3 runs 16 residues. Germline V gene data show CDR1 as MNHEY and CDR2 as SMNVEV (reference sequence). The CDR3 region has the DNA TGTGCCAGCAGTTTAGGAGTACTAGCGCTTTCCTACGAGCAGTACTTC. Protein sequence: CASSLGVLALSYEQYF.

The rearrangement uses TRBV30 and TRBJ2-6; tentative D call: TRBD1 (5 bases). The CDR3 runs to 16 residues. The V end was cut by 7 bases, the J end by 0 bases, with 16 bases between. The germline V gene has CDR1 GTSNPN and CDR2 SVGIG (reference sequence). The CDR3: CAFTVGQISGANVLTF. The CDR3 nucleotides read TGTGCCTTTACCGTTGGACAAATCTCTGGGGCCAACGTCCTGACTTTC.

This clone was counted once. CDR3 in amino acids: CASSINRYNEQFF. CDR3 DNA sequence: TGTGCCAGTAGTATAAACAGATACAATGAGCAGTTCTTC. The V call is TRBV19, the J call TRBJ2-1, with D uncertain. CDR3 length equals 13 residues. CDR1 and CDR2 (germline): LNHDA, SQIVND (reference sequence). V was trimmed by 2 bases and J by 4 bases, leaving 6 bases between them.